Below are 32 T cell receptor beta chains sequenced from a single sample in a study of regulatory and conventional T cells in RAG deficiency. The repertoire was sequenced with immunoSEQ multiplex PCR; TCRdb's copy has only in-frame clones and lacks some. The sample consists of 13,000 or so clones, about 92% of them appearing once. Conventional CD4+ T cells were sorted from blood as CD25-low CD127-high cells. The same specimen was also included in a second study, on regulatory T cells. That source adds: Amplification used 52 TRBV primers and 13 TRBJ primers.

Sample: CD4+ effector T cells sorted from blood. The receptor set was obtained from a human donor in good health.

V and J are TRBV7-9 and TRBJ1-5, with D perhaps TRBD1 (6 bases). Trimming took 4 bases from V and 3 from J, leaving 10 bases between them. Germline CDR1 and CDR2: SEHNR and FQNEAQ (reference sequence). The CDR3 spans 14 residues. This CDR3 is CASSSGQINQPQHF. CDR3 coding DNA: TGTGCCAGCAGCTCAGGACAGATCAATCAGCCCCAGCATTTT.

The V call is TRBV28, the J call TRBJ2-3; 7 bases align to TRBD2. Germline assignment: CDR1 MDHEN and CDR2 SYDVKM. Trimming cost V 7 bases and J 2 bases; bases outside gene matches: 9. This CDR3 comprises 15 residues. The CDR3 protein is CASTPWAGVTDTQYF. In DNA form, the CDR3 reads TGTGCCAGCACCCCATGGGCGGGAGTCACAGATACGCAGTATTTT.

The chain recombines TRBV7-8 with TRBJ1-5; no firm D call. V gave up 5 bases and J gave up 4 bases, with 12 bases separating them. Germline values: CDR1 SGHVS, CDR2 FQNEAQ. The CDR3 has 14 amino acids. CDR3 in DNA: TGTGCCAGCAGCCGTGTTTCGGGGAATCAGCCCCAGCATTTT. The encoded protein is CASSRVSGNQPQHF.

The rearrangement joins TRBV4-2 to TRBJ1-6; D call uncertain. Trimming cost V 1 base and J 6 bases, with 10 bases left between them. From germline, CDR1 is LGHNA and CDR2 YNFKEQ. This CDR3 is built from 15 residues. The CDR3 spells CASSQGWQANSPLHF. The DNA of the CDR3 is TGTGCCAGCAGCCAAGGATGGCAGGCTAATTCACCCCTCCACTTT.

This chain joins TRBV19 and TRBJ1-2; 10 nucleotides align to TRBD1. Trimming at V came to 7 bases and at J to 3 bases, leaving 14 bases not matched to a gene. CDR1 and CDR2 (germline): LNHDA, SQIVND (reference sequence). This CDR3 has 17 residues. This CDR3 is CASTRTTGGSRDYGYTF. CDR3 nucleotides: TGTGCCAGTACCCGGACGACAGGGGGCTCGAGGGACTATGGCTACACCTTC.

The CDR3 nucleotides read TGTGCCAGCAGCTTAGGGTCCCTCAACGCAGCTTTCTTT. Its translation: CASSLGSLNAAFF. The genes are TRBV7-8 and TRBJ1-1; unclear D gene. Germline loops: CDR1 SGHVS, CDR2 FQNEAQ. CDR3 length: 13 residues. V was pared by 1 base and J by 10 bases, with 13 bases between. Using reference TRBV7-8 and TRBJ1-1 for the parts outside the CDR3, the full variable domain is GAGVSQSPRYKVAKRGQDVALRCDPISGHVSLFWYQQALGQGPEFLTYFQNEAQLDKSGLPSDRFFAERPEGSVSTLKIQRTQQEDSAVYLCASSLGSLNAAFFGQGTRLTVV.

The chain recombines TRBV10-2 with TRBJ1-2; tentative D call: TRBD1 (5 bases). V lost 3 bases to trimming and J lost 5 bases, with 7 bases between them. Germline CDR1 and CDR2: WSHSY and SAAADI. This CDR3 region has 12 residues. CDR3 amino acids: CASSDWGYGYTF. The CDR3, as DNA: TGCGCCAGCAGTGATTGGGGGTATGGCTACACCTTC.

V gene TRBV7-8 combines with J gene TRBJ1-4; TRBD1 is a possible D gene (5 bases). The CDR3 consists of 15 residues. In germline, CDR1 is SGHVS, CDR2 FQNEAQ. V lost 6 bases and J 7 bases, leaving 18 bases between the germline ends. CDR3 region: CASSEREGGVEKLFF. The CDR3 nucleotides are TGTGCCAGCAGTGAACGAGAGGGAGGGGTTGAAAAACTGTTTTTT.

CDR3 coding DNA: TGTGCCAGTAGTAGACAGGGACGGAACACTGAAGCTTTCTTT. Translating it yields CASSRQGRNTEAFF. This rearrangement joins TRBV19 to TRBJ1-1, with 7 bases lining up with TRBD1. Per the germline V gene, CDR1 is LNHDA and CDR2 is SQIVND (reference sequence). The CDR3 is 14 amino acids. V lost 4 bases to trimming and J lost 1 base; unmatched junction nucleotides: 3.

The chain combines TRBV7-9 with TRBJ2-7, with 9 bases that match TRBD1. Germline V gives CDR1 SEHNR, CDR2 FQNEAQ (reference sequence). V dropped 6 bases and J dropped 2; count of bases not matched to a gene: 8. The CDR3 totals 15 residues. The DNA of the CDR3 is TGTGCCAGCAGTTTGGACAGGGGCACCCCCTACGAGCAGTACTTC. This encodes CASSLDRGTPYEQYF.

J is TRBJ1-5 and V is TRBV2; D gene ambiguous. There are 15 residues in the CDR3. CDR1 is SNHLY, CDR2 FYNNEI, per germline. Trimming removed 0 bases from V and 5 bases from J, with 11 bases in between. The CDR3 loop reads CASSEAVGVYQPQHF. The CDR3 DNA reads TGTGCCAGCAGTGAAGCGGTGGGCGTTTATCAGCCCCAGCATTTT.

This clone was observed a single time. V gene TRBV28 combines with J gene TRBJ2-7; perhaps TRBD1 as D (6 bases). Germline assignment: CDR1 MDHEN and CDR2 SYDVKM. Trimming left V 3 bases short and J 4 bases short, with 10 bases between. The CDR3 runs 13 residues. CDR3 residues: CASSFGDMYEQYF. CDR3 coding DNA: TGTGCCAGCAGTTTCGGGGACATGTACGAGCAGTACTTC.

This chain connects TRBV19 to TRBJ1-5, with 10 bases that match TRBD1. Losses at the gene ends were 6 bases for V and 4 bases for J; bases not matched to a gene: 12. CDR1 is LNHDA and CDR2 is SQIVND in the germline V gene (reference sequence). The CDR3 spans 17 residues. CDR3 region: CASRKLGQGLTNQPQHF. CDR3 DNA: TGTGCCAGTAGGAAATTGGGACAGGGGCTTACGAATCAGCCCCAGCATTTT.

The rearrangement links TRBV30 to TRBJ2-1, with a tentative D call TRBD2 (5 bases). CDR3 length: 16 amino acids. The ends were cut back, 3 bases at V and 3 bases at J, with 18 bases in the middle. Germline CDR1 reads GTSNPN; CDR2 reads SVGIG (reference sequence). The CDR3 here is CAWSGRRAELYNEQFF. CDR3 DNA sequence: TGTGCCTGGAGCGGACGCCGAGCGGAGCTCTACAATGAGCAGTTCTTC.

The chain joins TRBV10-3 to TRBJ1-2; 9 bases agree with TRBD1. Trimming cost V 10 bases and J 4 bases; bases outside gene matches: 7. The CDR3 is 13 amino acids. Germline V gives CDR1 ENHRY, CDR2 SYGVKD. CDR3 coding DNA: TGTGCCACCGAACAGGGGGCGGGCTATGGCTACACCTTC. Amino acids: CATEQGAGYGYTF.

This chain connects TRBV2 to TRBJ1-1; D remains unclear. Germline CDR1 reads SNHLY; CDR2 reads FYNNEI. The V end lost 3 bases, the J end lost 2 bases, and 7 bases lay between the germline ends. The length of the CDR3 is 13 residues. CDR3: CASSDDINTEAFF. CDR3 nucleotides: TGTGCCAGCAGTGATGACATCAACACTGAAGCTTTCTTT.

The J gene is TRBJ2-2, the V gene TRBV5-1; a possible D gene is TRBD2 (6 bases). V lost 4 bases to trimming and J lost 1 base, with 17 bases between them. Germline CDR1 and CDR2: SGHRS and YFSETQ. The CDR3 contains 17 residues. The CDR3 nucleotides read TGCGCCAGCAGCCTCCTCGGTAGCGGCCTGAACACCGGGGAGCTGTTTTTT. This encodes CASSLLGSGLNTGELFF. The whole variable domain, remainder taken from reference TRBV5-1 and TRBJ2-2, is KAGVTQTPRYLIKTRGQQVTLSCSPISGHRSVSWYQQTPGQGLQFLFEYFSETQRNKGNFPGRFSGRQFSNSRSEMNVSTLELGDSALYLCASSLLGSGLNTGELFFGEGSRLTVL.

J is TRBJ2-7 and V is TRBV19; 8 bases line up with TRBD2. This CDR3 has 14 residues. Germline CDR1 and CDR2: LNHDA and SQIVND (reference sequence). Trimming at V came to 0 bases and at J to 6 bases, leaving 4 bases not matched to a gene. The CDR3 loop reads CASSIDPAGVEQYF. Here the CDR3 DNA reads TGTGCCAGTAGTATAGACCCAGCGGGAGTCGAGCAGTACTTC.

The rearrangement joins TRBV27 to TRBJ1-2, with 7 bases fitting TRBD1. Per germline, CDR1 MNHEY and CDR2 SMNVEV (reference sequence). The V and J ends lost 5 bases and 1 base, in that order; junction bases with no gene match: 4. CDR3 length: 14 residues. CDR3: CASSDRAFNYGYTF. For the CDR3, the DNA is TGTGCCAGCAGTGACAGGGCTTTTAACTATGGCTACACCTTC.

This chain links TRBV7-2 with TRBJ1-2, with 7 bases lining up with TRBD1. The CDR3 contains 14 residues. Germline values: CDR1 SGHTA, CDR2 FQGNSA. Trimming took 5 bases from V and 0 from J; bases not matched to a gene: 3. The DNA for the CDR3 is TGTGCCAGCAGCCGGGACAGCGCTAACTATGGCTACACCTTC. Its translation is CASSRDSANYGYTF.

The chain recombines TRBV19 with TRBJ2-2; D remains unclear. V was trimmed by 3 bases and J by 2 bases, leaving 13 bases between them. The CDR3 is 16 amino acids. Germline CDR1 is LNHDA and CDR2 is SQIVND (reference sequence). The CDR3 loop is CASSIIRMVNTGELFF. CDR3 nucleotides: TGTGCCAGTAGTATTATAAGAATGGTAAACACCGGGGAGCTGTTTTTT.

The CDR3 nucleotides are TGTGCCAGCAGCTTGACTGGATACAATGAGCAGTTCTTC. Translating it yields CASSLTGYNEQFF. The V gene is TRBV7-9, the J gene TRBJ2-1, with D unresolved. V lost 3 bases and J lost 4, with 7 bases in between. The germline V gene has CDR1 SEHNR and CDR2 FQNEAQ (reference sequence). The CDR3 length is 13 residues.

The rearrangement uses TRBV6-1 and TRBJ1-1; weak D call: TRBD1 (6 bases). This CDR3 has 14 amino acids. CDR1 MNHNS and CDR2 SASEGT come from the germline V gene. V lost 2 bases and J lost 8, with 15 bases in between. As DNA, the CDR3 is TGTGCCAGCAGTGAAAATATCAGGGGAGCCGAAGCTTTCTTT. As protein: CASSENIRGAEAFF.

The chain carries TRBV6-6 and TRBJ1-6, with D uncertain. The CDR3 length is 12 residues. V lost 7 bases and J 7 bases, leaving 8 bases between the germline ends. The germline V gene encodes CDR1 MNHNY and CDR2 SVGAGI (reference sequence). The CDR3 sequence is CASTHTNSPLHF. The CDR3 region has the DNA TGTGCCAGCACTCACACGAATTCACCCCTCCACTTT.

The chain is built from TRBV6-5 and TRBJ1-1; a weak D match, TRBD1 (5 bases). The CDR3 is made up of 15 amino acids. Germline V gene data show CDR1 as MNHEY and CDR2 as SVGAGI. V was pared by 7 bases and J by 3 bases, with 18 bases between. CDR3 DNA: TGTGCCAGCACCCTCGGGGGGGAGGGGTACACTGAAGCTTTCTTT. It encodes CASTLGGEGYTEAFF.

This chain joins TRBV6-5 and TRBJ1-1; D remains unclear. V was shortened by 6 bases and J by 1 base, with 12 bases between the two germline ends. There are 14 residues in the CDR3. CDR1 is MNHEY, CDR2 SVGAGI, per germline. CDR3 nucleotide sequence: TGTGCCAGCAGCCGTATTAGAGCGAACACTGAAGCTTTCTTT. Protein product: CASSRIRANTEAFF.

This clone turned up a few times. V and J are TRBV6-5 and TRBJ1-6, with no clear D. The CDR3 consists of 14 residues. Germline values: CDR1 MNHEY, CDR2 SVGAGI. Trimming cost V 3 bases and J 5 bases, with 8 bases left between them. For the CDR3, the DNA is TGTGCCAGCAGTTATCACAGAGATAATTCACCCCTCCACTTT. The encoded protein is CASSYHRDNSPLHF.

J is TRBJ1-2 and V is TRBV7-2, with D perhaps matching TRBD1 (5 bases). The CDR3 totals 15 residues. V shed 1 base and J shed 0 bases, with 9 bases lying between them. Germline CDR1 and CDR2: SGHTA and FQGNSA. The CDR3 nucleotides are TGTGCCAGCAGCTTAGTATGGACAACTAACTATGGCTACACCTTC. Its translation is CASSLVWTTNYGYTF.

The genes are TRBV6-6 and TRBJ2-7; 11 bases align to TRBD2. The trim removed 6 bases at V and 3 bases at J, leaving 4 bases unmatched. The CDR3 has 14 amino acids. The germline CDR1 and CDR2 sequences are MNHNY and SVGAGI (reference sequence). In DNA, the CDR3 is TGTGCCAGCAGGGCCGGGACTAGCGGCTACGAGCAGTACTTC. The encoded protein is CASRAGTSGYEQYF.

The chain combines TRBV5-4 with TRBJ2-2, with 9 bases aligning to TRBD1. The CDR3 consists of 16 residues. In germline, CDR1 is SGHNT, CDR2 YYREEE (reference sequence). The ends lost 2 bases at V and 4 bases at J; junction bases unmatched: 6. The CDR3 spells CASSLPGQGATGELFF. The DNA of the CDR3 is TGTGCCAGCAGCTTACCGGGACAGGGCGCCACCGGGGAGCTGTTTTTT.

The V call is TRBV11-1, the J call TRBJ1-2; 7 nucleotides line up with TRBD1. Trimming took 4 bases from V and 0 from J; bases not matched to a gene: 2. There are 14 residues in the CDR3. Germline lookup yields CDR1 SGHAT and CDR2 FQDESV (reference sequence). CDR3 DNA sequence: TGTGCCAGCAGCTGGGACAGCACTAACTATGGCTACACCTTC. It encodes CASSWDSTNYGYTF.

This chain uses TRBV7-6 with TRBJ1-5; TRBD1 matches 10 bases. The CDR3 covers 14 residues. Germline CDR1 and CDR2: SGHVS and FNYEAQ. The junction had 2 bases not matched to a gene; V was cut back by 1 base and J by 8 bases. DNA of the CDR3: TGTGCCAGCAGCTTAGGGACAGGGGGGGAGCCCCAGCATTTT. Translated, it gives CASSLGTGGEPQHF.